These 17 T cell receptor beta chains were sequenced from one sample in a study of T cells in Graves' hyperthyroidism and ophthalmopathy. Using RNA transcripts as the source, TCR beta CDR3 regions were amplified. The study used the HTBI primer set for a first-round RT-PCR of the TCR CDR3. A single record per CDR3 protein comes from TCRdb applying MiXCR to the multiplex PCR reads. This table holds about 360,000 distinct CDR3 sequences, less than 15% found once. The sample comprised blood. These receptors were collected from a woman aged 18-29 years with Graves' hyperthyroidism.

Many counts were recorded for this clonotype. The V gene is TRBV12-3 or TRBV12-4, the J gene TRBJ2-5; possible D gene TRBD1, 7 bases. The ends were cut back, 5 bases at V and 1 base at J, with 26 bases in the middle. This CDR3 is built from 19 residues. This CDR3 reads CASSPPGVDRQGSQETQYF. CDR3 DNA: TGTGCCAGCAGTCCCCCGGGGGTGGATAGACAGGGTAGCCAAGAGACCCAGTACTTC.

V is TRBV7-8 and J is TRBJ2-1; 11 nucleotides match TRBD2. Losses at the gene ends were 2 bases for V and 7 bases for J; bases not matched to a gene: 10. Germline CDR1 reads SGHVS; CDR2 reads FQNEAQ. This CDR3 is built from 17 residues. CDR3 in amino acids: CASSLHLVAGGNNEQFF. The CDR3 DNA follows: TGTGCCAGCAGCTTACATTTGGTAGCGGGGGGGAATAATGAGCAGTTCTTC.

This clonotype has ten or more counts. The rearrangement links TRBV6-1 to TRBJ1-2; D possibly corresponds to TRBD1 (5 bases). The V gene's germline CDR1 is MNHNS and CDR2 SASEGT. The CDR3 contains 13 residues. Trimming took 3 bases from V and 4 from J, leaving 9 bases between them. The CDR3 sequence is CASSDGTFYGYTF. The CDR3 nucleotides read TGTGCCAGCAGTGATGGGACGTTCTATGGCTACACCTTC.

This clonotype was counted ten times or more. The J gene is TRBJ2-5, the V gene TRBV7-2; TRBD1 matches 9 bases. V lost 5 bases, J lost 2 bases, and 3 bases stayed unmatched. The CDR3 covers 14 residues. Germline V gene lookup returns CDR1 SGHTA and CDR2 FQGNSA. Here the CDR3 reads CASSRQGGQETQYF. CDR3 sequence (DNA): TGTGCCAGCAGCCGACAGGGGGGACAAGAGACCCAGTACTTC.

This clonotype came up many times. The V gene is TRBV7-8, the J gene TRBJ2-1, with 8 nucleotides matching TRBD1. The CDR3 is made up of 14 amino acids. Germline CDR1 reads SGHVS; CDR2 reads FQNEAQ. V dropped 5 bases and J dropped 5; count of bases not matched to a gene: 5. The CDR3 DNA reads TGTGCCAGCAGCGCTGGACAGGGAGACAATGAGCAGTTCTTC. This codes for CASSAGQGDNEQFF.

V and J are TRBV27 and TRBJ2-5, with D hard to call. Per the germline V gene, CDR1 is MNHEY and CDR2 is SMNVEV (reference sequence). This CDR3 is 13 amino acids long. Trimming removed 6 bases at V and 0 bases at J, with 8 bases between. As DNA, the CDR3 is TGTGCCAGCAGGACTGTGAACCAAGAGACCCAGTACTTC. Its translation: CASRTVNQETQYF.

In this sample, this clonotype turned up many times. The chain is built from TRBV28 and TRBJ2-4; TRBD2 is a possible D gene (6 bases). V was trimmed by 11 bases and J by 6 bases, leaving 17 bases between them. From germline, CDR1 is MDHEN and CDR2 SYDVKM. The CDR3 loop spans 13 amino acids. The CDR3 DNA is TGTGCCTCGCGCCTGGGGGGTAGAAACATTCAGTACTTC. Its translation is CASRLGGRNIQYF.

The chain combines TRBV29-1 with TRBJ2-1; 7 nucleotides agree with TRBD1. There are 16 residues in the CDR3. Germline V gene lookup returns CDR1 SQVTM and CDR2 ANQGSEA. The ends lost 5 bases at V and 3 bases at J; junction bases unmatched: 13. CDR3 region: CSVPGDRDSRYNEQFF. CDR3 coding DNA: TGCAGCGTTCCCGGGGACCGGGACAGCCGCTACAATGAGCAGTTCTTC.

The chain recombines TRBV6-5 with TRBJ1-3; D not certain. The V end was cut by 2 bases, the J end by 0 bases, with 5 bases between. The CDR3 has 14 amino acids. CDR1 and CDR2 from the germline V gene are MNHEY and SVGAGI. The CDR3, as DNA: TGTGCCAGCAGTTACGTCCACTCTGGAAACACCATATATTTT. Translation gives CASSYVHSGNTIYF.

Note on this clonotype: A much larger clone differs by one base, so this may be a read error. The CDR3 region is CASSQGTGSDTQYF. The CDR3 DNA is TGCGCCAGCAGCCAAGGAACAGGGTCGGATACGCAGTATTTT. The chain has TRBV4-3 and TRBJ2-3, with D perhaps matching TRBD1 (6 bases). The CDR3 length is 14 residues. Trimming took 1 base from V and 6 from J, leaving 11 bases between them. Germline V gene data show CDR1 as LGHNA and CDR2 as YSLEER.

As for this clonotype: A clone one base away is much larger, so this may be a read error. The rearrangement uses TRBV18 and TRBJ2-5; D unresolved. Germline V gene data show CDR1 as KGHSH and CDR2 as LQKENI. The CDR3 has 12 amino acids. CDR3 in amino acids: CAGSPQQETQYF. The CDR3 DNA reads TGTGCCGGCTCACCCCAGCAAGAGACCCAGTACTTC.

This clonotype was observed many times. The chain has TRBV28 and TRBJ2-7, with 7 bases that match TRBD2. J gave up 5 bases and V 3 bases, and 10 bases lay outside the gene matches. CDR3 length: 15 residues. Germline V gene data show CDR1 as MDHEN and CDR2 as SYDVKM. The CDR3 is CASSFGAGRAHEQYF. CDR3 nucleotides: TGTGCCAGCAGTTTCGGGGCAGGGAGGGCCCACGAGCAGTACTTC.

This clonotype was counted many times. The J gene is TRBJ2-7, the V gene TRBV7-9, with 7 positions matching TRBD1. V dropped 3 bases and J dropped 4; count of bases not matched to a gene: 9. The germline gives CDR1 SEHNR, CDR2 FQNEAQ (reference sequence). The CDR3 is made up of 15 amino acids. Written as DNA, the CDR3 is TGTGCCAGCAGCTTGACCCCCGACAGGGAATACGAGCAGTACTTC. Translated: CASSLTPDREYEQYF.

This clonotype appeared many times. J is TRBJ1-2 and V is TRBV6-1; maybe TRBD1 (6 bases). The CDR3 spans 14 residues. CDR1 and CDR2 (germline): MNHNS, SASEGT. Trimming removed 6 bases at V and 4 bases at J, with 15 bases between. The chain's CDR3 is CASRRGQNGYGYTF. For the CDR3, the DNA is TGTGCCAGCAGACGCGGACAGAATGGCTATGGCTACACCTTC.

The table lists this clonotype with many counts. This chain joins TRBV20-1 and TRBJ2-3; tentative D call: TRBD2 (6 bases). V was trimmed by 0 bases and J by 2 bases, leaving 15 bases between them. This CDR3 region has 16 residues. Per the germline V gene, CDR1 is DFQATT and CDR2 is SNEGSKA (reference sequence). CDR3 sequence: CSARDWGGVTTDTQYF. Here the CDR3 DNA reads TGCAGTGCTAGAGATTGGGGCGGGGTGACCACAGATACGCAGTATTTT.

This clonotype came up a few times. The gene calls are TRBV19 and TRBJ2-7, with 7 bases matching TRBD1. The germline CDR1 and CDR2 sequences are LNHDA and SQIVND (reference sequence). The CDR3 is made up of 14 amino acids. V shed 5 bases and J 6 bases; nucleotides not matched to a gene: 10. The CDR3 protein is CASSVAGGVSEQYF. In DNA form, the CDR3 reads TGTGCCAGTAGTGTGGCAGGGGGTGTGAGCGAGCAGTACTTC.

In its sample, this clonotype was seen a few times. This chain connects TRBV4-3 to TRBJ2-7, with D possibly being TRBD2 (7 bases). The CDR3 covers 16 residues. Germline CDR1 and CDR2: LGHNA and YSLEER. V was trimmed by 4 bases and J by 2 bases, leaving 18 bases between them. CDR3 DNA sequence: TGCGCCAGCAGCCCAGACAGGTCAGCGGGGACCTACGAGCAGTACTTC. Its protein product is CASSPDRSAGTYEQYF.